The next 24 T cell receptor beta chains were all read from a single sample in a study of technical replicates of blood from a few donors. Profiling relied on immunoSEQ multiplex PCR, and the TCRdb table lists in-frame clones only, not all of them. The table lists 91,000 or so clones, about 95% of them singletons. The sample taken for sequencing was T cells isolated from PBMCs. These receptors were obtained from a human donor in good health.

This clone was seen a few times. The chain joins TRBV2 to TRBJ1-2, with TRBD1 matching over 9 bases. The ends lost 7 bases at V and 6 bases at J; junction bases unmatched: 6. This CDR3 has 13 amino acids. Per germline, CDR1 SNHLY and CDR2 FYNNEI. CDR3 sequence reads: CASKGQGWNGYTF. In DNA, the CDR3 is TGTGCCAGCAAGGGACAGGGATGGAATGGCTACACCTTC.

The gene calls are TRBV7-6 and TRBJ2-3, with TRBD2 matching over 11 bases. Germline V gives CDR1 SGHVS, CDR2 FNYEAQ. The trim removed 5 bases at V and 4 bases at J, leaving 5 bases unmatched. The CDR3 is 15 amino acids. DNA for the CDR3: TGTGCCAGCAGCCCCATAGCGGGAGGGTCAGATACGCAGTATTTT. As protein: CASSPIAGGSDTQYF.

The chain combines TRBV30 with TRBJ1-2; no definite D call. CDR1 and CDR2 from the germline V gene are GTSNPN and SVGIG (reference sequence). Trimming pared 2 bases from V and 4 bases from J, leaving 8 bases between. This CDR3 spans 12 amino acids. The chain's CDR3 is CAWSIGGYGYTF. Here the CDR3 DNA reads TGTGCCTGGAGTATTGGAGGCTATGGCTACACCTTC.

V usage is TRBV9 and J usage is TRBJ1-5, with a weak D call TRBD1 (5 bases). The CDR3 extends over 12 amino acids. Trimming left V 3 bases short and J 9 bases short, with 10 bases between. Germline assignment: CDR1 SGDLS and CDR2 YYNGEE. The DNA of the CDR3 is TGTGCCAGCAGCGCGGGGGGATGGCCCCAGCATTTT. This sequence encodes CASSAGGWPQHF.

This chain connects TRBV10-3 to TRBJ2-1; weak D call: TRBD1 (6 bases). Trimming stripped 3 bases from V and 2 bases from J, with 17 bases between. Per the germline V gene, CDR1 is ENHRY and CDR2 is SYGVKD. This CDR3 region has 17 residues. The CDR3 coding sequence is TGTGCCATCAGTGAAGGGACATATAAGGGAGCCTACAATGAGCAGTTCTTC. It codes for CAISEGTYKGAYNEQFF.

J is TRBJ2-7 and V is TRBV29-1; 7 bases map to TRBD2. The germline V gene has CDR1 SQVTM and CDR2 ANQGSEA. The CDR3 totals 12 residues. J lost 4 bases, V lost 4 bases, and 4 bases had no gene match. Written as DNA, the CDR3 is TGCAGCGTTGCTAGCGGTGGATACGAGCAGTACTTC. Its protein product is CSVASGGYEQYF.

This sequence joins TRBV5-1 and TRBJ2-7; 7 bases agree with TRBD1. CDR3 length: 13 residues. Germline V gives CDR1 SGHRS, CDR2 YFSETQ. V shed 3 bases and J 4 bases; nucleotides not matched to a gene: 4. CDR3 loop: CASSSGTVYEQYF. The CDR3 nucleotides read TGCGCCAGCAGCTCCGGGACAGTGTACGAGCAGTACTTC.

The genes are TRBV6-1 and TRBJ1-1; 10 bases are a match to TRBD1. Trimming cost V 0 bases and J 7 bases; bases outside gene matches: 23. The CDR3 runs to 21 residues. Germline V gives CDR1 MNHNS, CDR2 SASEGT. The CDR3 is CASSEARWDRGKSLLYDEAFF. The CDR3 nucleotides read TGTGCCAGCAGTGAAGCTCGGTGGGACAGGGGTAAATCGTTACTTTACGATGAAGCTTTCTTT.

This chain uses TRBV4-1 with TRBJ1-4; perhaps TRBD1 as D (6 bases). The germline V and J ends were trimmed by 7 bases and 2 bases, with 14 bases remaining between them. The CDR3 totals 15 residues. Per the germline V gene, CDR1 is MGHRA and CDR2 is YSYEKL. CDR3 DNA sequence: TGCGCCAGCAACCTTCCAGGGGCTACTAATGAAAAACTGTTTTTT. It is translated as CASNLPGATNEKLFF.

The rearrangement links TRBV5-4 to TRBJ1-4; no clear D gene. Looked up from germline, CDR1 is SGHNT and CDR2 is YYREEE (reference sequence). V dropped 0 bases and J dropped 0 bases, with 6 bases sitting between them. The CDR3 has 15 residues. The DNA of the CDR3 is TGTGCCAGCAGCTTGGGAGGGTCAACTAATGAAAAACTGTTTTTT. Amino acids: CASSLGGSTNEKLFF.

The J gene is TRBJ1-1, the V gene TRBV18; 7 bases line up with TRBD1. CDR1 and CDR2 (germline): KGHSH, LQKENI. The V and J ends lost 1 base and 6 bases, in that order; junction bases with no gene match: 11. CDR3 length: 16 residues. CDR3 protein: CASSPQGRGSPAEAFF. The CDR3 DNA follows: TGTGCCAGCTCACCACAGGGCAGGGGGAGCCCTGCTGAAGCTTTCTTT.

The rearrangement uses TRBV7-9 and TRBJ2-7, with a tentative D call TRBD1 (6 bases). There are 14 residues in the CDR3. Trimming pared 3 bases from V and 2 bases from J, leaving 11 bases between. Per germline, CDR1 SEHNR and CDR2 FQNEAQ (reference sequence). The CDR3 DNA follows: TGTGCCAGCAGCTTTAGGGGGAAGACCTACGAGCAGTACTTC. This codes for CASSFRGKTYEQYF.

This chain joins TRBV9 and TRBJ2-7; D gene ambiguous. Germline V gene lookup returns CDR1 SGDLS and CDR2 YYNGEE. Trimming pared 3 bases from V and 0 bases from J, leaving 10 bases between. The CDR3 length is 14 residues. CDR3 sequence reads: CASSETGGSYEQYF. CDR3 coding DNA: TGTGCCAGCAGCGAGACGGGTGGCTCCTACGAGCAGTACTTC.

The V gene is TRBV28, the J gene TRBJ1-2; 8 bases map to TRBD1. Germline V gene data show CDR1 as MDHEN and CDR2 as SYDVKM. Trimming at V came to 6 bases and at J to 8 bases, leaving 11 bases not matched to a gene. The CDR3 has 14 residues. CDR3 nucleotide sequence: TGTGCCAGCAGGACTCAGGGGGCCTCCGGGGGCTACACCTTC. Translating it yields CASRTQGASGGYTF.

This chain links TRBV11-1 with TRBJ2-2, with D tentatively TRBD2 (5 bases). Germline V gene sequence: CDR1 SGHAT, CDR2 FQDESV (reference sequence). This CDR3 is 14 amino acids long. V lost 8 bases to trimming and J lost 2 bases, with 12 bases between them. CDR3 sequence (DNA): TGTGCCAGCTCTGGACTCCTTAACACCGGGGAGCTGTTTTTT. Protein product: CASSGLLNTGELFF.

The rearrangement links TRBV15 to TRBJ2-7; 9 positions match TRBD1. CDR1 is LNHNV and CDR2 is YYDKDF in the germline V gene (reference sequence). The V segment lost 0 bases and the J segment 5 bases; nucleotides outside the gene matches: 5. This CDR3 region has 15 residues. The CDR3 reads CATSRDLDRGNEQYF. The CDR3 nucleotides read TGTGCCACCAGCAGAGATCTGGACAGGGGAAACGAGCAGTACTTC.

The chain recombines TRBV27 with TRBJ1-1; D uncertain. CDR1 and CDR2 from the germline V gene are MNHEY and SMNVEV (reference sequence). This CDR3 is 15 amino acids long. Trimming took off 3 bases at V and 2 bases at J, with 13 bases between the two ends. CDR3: CASSLKRYSNTEAFF. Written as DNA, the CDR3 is TGTGCCAGCAGTTTGAAGAGGTACTCAAACACTGAAGCTTTCTTT.

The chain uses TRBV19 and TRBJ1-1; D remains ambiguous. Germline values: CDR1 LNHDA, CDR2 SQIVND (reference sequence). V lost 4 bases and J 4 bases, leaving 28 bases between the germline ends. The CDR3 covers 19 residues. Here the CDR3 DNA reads TGTGCCAGTAGTACCCTGGGCGAAGTCTGGATCTCTCTTCCCACTGAAGCTTTCTTT. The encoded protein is CASSTLGEVWISLPTEAFF.

The CDR3 loop reads CASSGNWQGEQFF. The CDR3 DNA sequence: TGTGCCAGCAGTGGAAACTGGCAGGGTGAGCAGTTCTTC. This sequence joins TRBV6-5 and TRBJ2-1; D may be TRBD1 (5 bases). CDR3 length: 13 amino acids. Germline-derived CDR1 and CDR2 are MNHEY and SVGAGI. The V gene lost 5 bases and the J gene lost 9 bases, with 14 bases spanning the gap.

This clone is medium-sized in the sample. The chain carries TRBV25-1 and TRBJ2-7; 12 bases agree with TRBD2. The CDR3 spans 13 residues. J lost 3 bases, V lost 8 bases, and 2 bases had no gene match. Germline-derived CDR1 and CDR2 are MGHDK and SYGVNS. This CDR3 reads CASGLAGNYEQYF. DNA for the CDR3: TGTGCCAGCGGACTAGCGGGAAACTACGAGCAGTACTTC.

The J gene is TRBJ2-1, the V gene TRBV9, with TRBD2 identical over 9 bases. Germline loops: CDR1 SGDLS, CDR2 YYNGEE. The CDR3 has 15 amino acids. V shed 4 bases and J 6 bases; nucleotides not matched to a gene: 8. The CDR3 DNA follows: TGTGCCAGCAGCTTAAGCGGGAGGCTAGGCAATGAGCAGTTCTTC. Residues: CASSLSGRLGNEQFF. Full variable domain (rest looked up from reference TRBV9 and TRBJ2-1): DSGVTQTPKHLITATGQRVTLRCSPRSGDLSVYWYQQSLDQGLQFLIQYYNGEERAKGNILERFSAQQFPDLHSELNLSSLELGDSALYFCASSLSGRLGNEQFFGPGTRLTVL.

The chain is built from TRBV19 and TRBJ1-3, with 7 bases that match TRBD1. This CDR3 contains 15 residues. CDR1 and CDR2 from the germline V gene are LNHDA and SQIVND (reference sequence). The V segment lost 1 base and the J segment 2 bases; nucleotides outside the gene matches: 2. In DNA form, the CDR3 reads TGTGCCAGTAGTATAGGGGACAGTCCTGGAAACACCATATATTTT. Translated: CASSIGDSPGNTIYF. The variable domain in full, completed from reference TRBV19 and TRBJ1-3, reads DGGITQSPKYLFRKEGQNVTLSCEQNLNHDAMYWYRQDPGQGLRLIYYSQIVNDFQKGDIAEGYSVSREKKESFPLTVTSAQKNPTAFYLCASSIGDSPGNTIYFGEGSWLTVV.

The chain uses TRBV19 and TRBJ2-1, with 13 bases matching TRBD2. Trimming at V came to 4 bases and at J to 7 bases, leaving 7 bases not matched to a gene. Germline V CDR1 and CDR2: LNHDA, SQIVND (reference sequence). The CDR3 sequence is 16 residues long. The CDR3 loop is CASSSRTSGSRNEQFF. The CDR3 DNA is TGTGCCAGTAGTAGCCGGACTAGCGGGAGCAGGAATGAGCAGTTCTTC.

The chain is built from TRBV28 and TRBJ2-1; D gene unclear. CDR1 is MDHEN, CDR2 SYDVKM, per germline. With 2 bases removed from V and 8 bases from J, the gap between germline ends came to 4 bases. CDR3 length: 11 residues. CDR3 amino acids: CASSLLDEQFF. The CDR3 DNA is TGTGCCAGCAGTTTACTAGATGAGCAGTTCTTC.